A single TCR beta chain is shown here with its context. It has no known antigen specificity. At one boundary the junction diverges from the germline segment, which might be a read error. Libraries were constructed by 5' RACE. Sequencing took place on an Illumina HiSeq 2500. A second roughly 7 to 11 cycle PCR used a sample-barcoded 5' primer and a J-beta primer mix. A template-switch 5' adaptor carrying 12 random nucleotides introduced a unique molecular identifier onto each TCR beta cDNA molecule. Each sample yielded at least 2.5 million CDR3-containing paired-end reads. All of the RNA was converted into first-strand cDNA using the Mint cDNA synthesis kit, with a TRBC-specific oligonucleotide serving as the primer. Following uracil-DNA glycosylase treatment, all cDNA underwent a first 18-cycle PCR with the universal primers M1SS and BC2_uni_R. For the original study's pipeline: For normalization, 1 million high-quality reads, each with a distinct molecular identifier, were randomly selected from each sample. Reads with shared molecular identifiers were discarded instead of being binned into consensus sequences. CDR3 identification, clonotype clustering and error correction used MiTCR with a Q25 quality threshold and the strictest error-elimination algorithm. A nonparametric unseen species model with Euler transformation was used to estimate lower-bound total TCR beta diversity. TCRdb handled the public reads itself, with Q25 trimming in fastp and clone calling in MiXCR, and kept productive beta chains. Each record represents a unique CDR3 protein, reported with the most common genes and DNA among its rows. TCRdb, not the original authors, processed these V and J calls. A total of roughly 1,700,000 distinct CDR3 sequences appear in this sample, over 25% of them only once. The ten most abundant clones make up over 7% of the sample.

The source of the sample is a study of blood T cells in healthy people across ages (dated by TCRdb to the mid-2010s). In the study overall: Template switching captured roughly one uniquely barcoded TCR beta cDNA molecule per two T cells in model experiments. To avoid experimental bias, donors of different ages were randomly spread across the sequencing lanes. The study analyzed two additional independent replicas of 1 million unique cDNA reads from the same blood draw for two donors, one aged 18 to 30 and one aged 80 or older. Age-related changes in TCR beta repertoire diversity were measured in the study by deep sequencing normalized with unique cDNA molecular identifiers. Donors were grouped into four age groups: young (average roughly 17 years), middle-aged (around 39), aged (around 56) and long-lived (around 80). What the study reported, not specific to this receptor: Conclusive comparison of naive and antigen-experienced compartments was prevented by the profiling of bulk unsorted PBMCs. Total diversity estimates from one million sequenced T cells were considered lower bounds and underestimates. As age increased, observed TCR beta diversity per million T cells dropped in a roughly linear way, and a significant reduction was already evident by age about 40. The CMV infection status of donors was not known, potentially confounding age-related changes in expanded clonotypes. A strong correlation was found between observed TCR beta diversity and the percentage of naive T cells measured by flow cytometry. Compared with the aged group, the long-lived group had more naive CD4+ T cells, fewer expanded clones and increased TCR diversity, a pattern suggesting age selection.

Donors were 40 or so systemically healthy Caucasian individuals from Russia aged roughly 6 to 100 years. Approximately 11 milliliters of peripheral blood were drawn from each donor into EDTA-treated Vacutainer tubes. Ficoll-Paque density-gradient centrifugation was used to isolate PBMCs, with at least 6.5 million per sample. Total RNA, at least 5 micrograms per sample, was extracted from PBMCs with Trizol reagent. The percentages of naive CD45RAhigh/CD27high T cells were determined by flow cytometry on a PBMC aliquot from every donor. Sequencing input: blood. The TCR sequence derives from a woman in her twenties or thirties in good health.

The DNA is as follows: TGTGCCAGCAGCTCAAGGGAGGTCCGGTACAATGAACAGTTCTTC. It codes for CASSSREVRYNEQFF. The rearrangement combines TRBV7-9 with TRBJ2-1; a weak D assignment points to TRBD2 (6 bases agree). The CDR3 covers 15 residues, taking in both the cysteine and the phenylalanine. Just the 45-base CDR3 DNA is kept, in frame starting at base 1. Looking up the germline V gene (reference sequence) yields CDR1 SEHNR and CDR2 FQNEAQ.